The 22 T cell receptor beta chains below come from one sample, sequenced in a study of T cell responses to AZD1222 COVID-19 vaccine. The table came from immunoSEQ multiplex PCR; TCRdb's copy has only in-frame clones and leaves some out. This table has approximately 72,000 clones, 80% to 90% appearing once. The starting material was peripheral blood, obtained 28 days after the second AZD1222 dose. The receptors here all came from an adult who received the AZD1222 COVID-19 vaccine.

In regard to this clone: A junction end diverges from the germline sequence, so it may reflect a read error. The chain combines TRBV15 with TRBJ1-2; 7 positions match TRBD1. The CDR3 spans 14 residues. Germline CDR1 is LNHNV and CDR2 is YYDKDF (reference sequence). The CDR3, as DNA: TGTGCCACCAGCAGGGACCAGGACCTACAGGGGCGCTCCTTC. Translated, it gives CATSRDQDLQGRSF.

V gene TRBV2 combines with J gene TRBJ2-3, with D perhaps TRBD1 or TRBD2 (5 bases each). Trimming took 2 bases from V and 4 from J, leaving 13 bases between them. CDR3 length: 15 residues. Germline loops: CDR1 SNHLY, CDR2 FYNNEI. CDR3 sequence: CASSESYGAPDTQYF. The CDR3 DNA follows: TGTGCCAGCAGTGAATCTTACGGGGCCCCAGATACGCAGTATTTT.

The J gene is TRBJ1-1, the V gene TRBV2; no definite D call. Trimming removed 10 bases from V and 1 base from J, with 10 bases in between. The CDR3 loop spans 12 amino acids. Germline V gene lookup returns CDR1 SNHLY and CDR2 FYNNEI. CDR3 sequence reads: CATQPTNTEAFF. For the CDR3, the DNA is TGTGCCACCCAACCCACGAACACTGAAGCTTTCTTT.

CDR3 in DNA: TGTGCCAGCAGTGAACTAGCGGGAGTCCCCGGGGAGCTGTTTTTT. It specifies CASSELAGVPGELFF. The V gene is TRBV25-1, the J gene TRBJ2-2; 10 bases agree with TRBD2. The V and J ends lost 2 bases and 6 bases, in that order; junction bases with no gene match: 3. This CDR3 spans 15 amino acids. Germline assignment: CDR1 MGHDK and CDR2 SYGVNS.

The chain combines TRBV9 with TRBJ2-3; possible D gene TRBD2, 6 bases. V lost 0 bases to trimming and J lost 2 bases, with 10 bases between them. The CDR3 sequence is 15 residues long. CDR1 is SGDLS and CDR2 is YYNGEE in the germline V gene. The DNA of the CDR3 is TGTGCCAGCAGCGTAGGTGCGGGGACCACAGATACGCAGTATTTT. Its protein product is CASSVGAGTTDTQYF. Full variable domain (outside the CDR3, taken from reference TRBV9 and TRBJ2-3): DSGVTQTPKHLITATGQRVTLRCSPRSGDLSVYWYQQSLDQGLQFLIQYYNGEERAKGNILERFSAQQFPDLHSELNLSSLELGDSALYFCASSVGAGTTDTQYFGPGTRLTVL.

CDR3 sequence: CASSVLGHNEQFF. The CDR3 DNA is TGCGCCAGCAGTGTTCTAGGACACAATGAGCAGTTCTTC. The chain employs TRBV10-1 and TRBJ2-1; D is unclear. CDR3 length: 13 amino acids. Trimming cost V 4 bases and J 5 bases, with 9 bases left between them. CDR1 WNHNN and CDR2 SYGVQD come from the germline V gene (reference sequence).

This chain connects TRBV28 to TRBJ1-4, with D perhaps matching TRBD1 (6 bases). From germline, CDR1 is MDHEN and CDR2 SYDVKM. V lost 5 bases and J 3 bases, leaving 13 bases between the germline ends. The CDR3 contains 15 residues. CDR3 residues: CASSGKTGANEKLFF. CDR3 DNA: TGTGCCAGCAGTGGCAAGACAGGAGCTAATGAAAAACTGTTTTTT.

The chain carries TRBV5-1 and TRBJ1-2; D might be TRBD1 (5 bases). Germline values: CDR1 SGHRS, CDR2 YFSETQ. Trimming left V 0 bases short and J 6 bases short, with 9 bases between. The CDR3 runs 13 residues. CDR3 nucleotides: TGCGCCAGCAGCTTGGATTTAGGGGATGGCTACACCTTC. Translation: CASSLDLGDGYTF.

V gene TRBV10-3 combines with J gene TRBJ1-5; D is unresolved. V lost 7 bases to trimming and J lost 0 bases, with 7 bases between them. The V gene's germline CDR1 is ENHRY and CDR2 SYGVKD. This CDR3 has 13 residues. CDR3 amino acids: CAIKSDSNQPQHF. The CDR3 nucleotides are TGTGCCATCAAGAGCGATAGCAATCAGCCCCAGCATTTT.

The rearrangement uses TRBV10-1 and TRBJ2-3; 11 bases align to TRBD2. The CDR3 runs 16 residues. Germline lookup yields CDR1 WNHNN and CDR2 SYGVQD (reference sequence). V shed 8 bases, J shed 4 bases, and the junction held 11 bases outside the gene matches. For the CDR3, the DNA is TGCGCCAGCTATCCTAGTGGGACTAGCGGCCCAGATACGCAGTATTTT. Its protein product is CASYPSGTSGPDTQYF.

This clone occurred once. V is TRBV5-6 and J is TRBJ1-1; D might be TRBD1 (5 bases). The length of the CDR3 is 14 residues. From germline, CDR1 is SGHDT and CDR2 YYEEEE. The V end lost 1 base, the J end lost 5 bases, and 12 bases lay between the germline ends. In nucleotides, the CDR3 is TGTGCCAGCAGCTTGTGGTCTCGGGGGACTGAAGCTTTCTTT. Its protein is CASSLWSRGTEAFF. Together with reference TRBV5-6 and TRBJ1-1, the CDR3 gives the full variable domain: DAGVTQSPTHLIKTRGQQVTLRCSPKSGHDTVSWYQQALGQGPQFIFQYYEEEERQRGNFPDRFSGHQFPNYSSELNVNALLLGDSALYLCASSLWSRGTEAFFGQGTRLTVV.

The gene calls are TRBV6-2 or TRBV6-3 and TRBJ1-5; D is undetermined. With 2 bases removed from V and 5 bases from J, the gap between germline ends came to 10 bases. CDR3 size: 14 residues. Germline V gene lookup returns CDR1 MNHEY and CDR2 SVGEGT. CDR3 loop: CASSYANAYQPQHF. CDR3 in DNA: TGTGCCAGCAGTTACGCAAACGCCTATCAGCCCCAGCATTTT.

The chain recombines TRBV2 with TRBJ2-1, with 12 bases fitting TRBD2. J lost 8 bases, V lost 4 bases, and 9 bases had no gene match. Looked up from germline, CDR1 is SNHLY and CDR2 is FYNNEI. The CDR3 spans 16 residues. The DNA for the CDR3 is TGTGCCAGCAGTGCGGCTAGCGGGAGGGCCAGCTATGAGCAGTTCTTC. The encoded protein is CASSAASGRASYEQFF.

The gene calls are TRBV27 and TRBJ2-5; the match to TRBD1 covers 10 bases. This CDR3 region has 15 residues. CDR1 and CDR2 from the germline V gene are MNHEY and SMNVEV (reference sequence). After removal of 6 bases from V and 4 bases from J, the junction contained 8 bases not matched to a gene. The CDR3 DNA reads TGTGCCAGCAGCCCGACAGGGGGCTTAGGAGAGACCCAGTACTTC. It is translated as CASSPTGGLGETQYF.

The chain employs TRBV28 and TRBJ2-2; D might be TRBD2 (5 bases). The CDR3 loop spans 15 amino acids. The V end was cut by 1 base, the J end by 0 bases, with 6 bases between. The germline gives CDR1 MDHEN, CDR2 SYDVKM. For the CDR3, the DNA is TGTGCCAGCAGTTTATTCGGGGCGAACACCGGGGAGCTGTTTTTT. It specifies CASSLFGANTGELFF. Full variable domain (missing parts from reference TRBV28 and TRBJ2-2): DVKVTQSSRYLVKRTGEKVFLECVQDMDHENMFWYRQDPGLGLRLIYFSYDVKMKEKGDIPEGYSVSREKKERFSLILESASTNQTSMYLCASSLFGANTGELFFGEGSRLTVL.

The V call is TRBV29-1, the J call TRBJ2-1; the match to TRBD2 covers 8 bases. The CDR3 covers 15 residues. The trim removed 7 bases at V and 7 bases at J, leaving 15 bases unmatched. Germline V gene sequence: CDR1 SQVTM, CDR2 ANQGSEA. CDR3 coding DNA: TGCAGCGCCTTAGGGTCGGGAGGGCATGGGAATGAGCAGTTCTTC. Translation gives CSALGSGGHGNEQFF.

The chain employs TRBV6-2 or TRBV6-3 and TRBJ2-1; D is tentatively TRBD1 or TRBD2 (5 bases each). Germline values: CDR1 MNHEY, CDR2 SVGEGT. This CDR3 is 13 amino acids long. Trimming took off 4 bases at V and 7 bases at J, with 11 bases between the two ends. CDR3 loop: CASSWDVTNEQFF. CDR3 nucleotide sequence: TGTGCCAGCAGTTGGGACGTGACGAATGAGCAGTTCTTC.

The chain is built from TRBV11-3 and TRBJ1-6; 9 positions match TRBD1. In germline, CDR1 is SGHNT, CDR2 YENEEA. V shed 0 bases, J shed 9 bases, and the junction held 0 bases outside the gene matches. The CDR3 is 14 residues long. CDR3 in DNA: TGTGCCAGCAGCTTAGAGACAGGGGGTTCACCCCTCCACTTT. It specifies CASSLETGGSPLHF. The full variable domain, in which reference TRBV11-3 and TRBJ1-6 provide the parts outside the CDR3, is EAGVVQSPRYKIIEKKQPVAFWCNPISGHNTLYWYLQNLGQGPELLIRYENEEAVDDSQLPKDRFSAERLKGVDSTLKIQPAELGDSAVYLCASSLETGGSPLHFGNGTRLTVT.

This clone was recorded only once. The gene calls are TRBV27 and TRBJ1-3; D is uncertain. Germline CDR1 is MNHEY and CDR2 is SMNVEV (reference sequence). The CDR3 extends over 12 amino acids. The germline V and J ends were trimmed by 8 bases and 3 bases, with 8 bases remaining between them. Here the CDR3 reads CASGTVGNTIYF. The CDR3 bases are TGTGCCAGCGGAACGGTTGGAAACACCATATATTTT.

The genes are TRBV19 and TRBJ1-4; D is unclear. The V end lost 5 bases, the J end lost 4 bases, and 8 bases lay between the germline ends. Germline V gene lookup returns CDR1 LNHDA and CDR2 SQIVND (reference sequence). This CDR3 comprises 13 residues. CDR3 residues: CASSAGNNEKLFF. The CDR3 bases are TGTGCCAGTAGTGCCGGGAATAATGAAAAACTGTTTTTT.

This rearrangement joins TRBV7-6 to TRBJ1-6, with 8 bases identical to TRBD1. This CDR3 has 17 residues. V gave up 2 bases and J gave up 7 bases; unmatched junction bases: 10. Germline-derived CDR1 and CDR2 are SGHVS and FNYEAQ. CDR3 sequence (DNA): TGTGCCAGCAGCTTAACCGACATTGGGGACAGGAATTCACCCCTCCACTTT. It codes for CASSLTDIGDRNSPLHF.

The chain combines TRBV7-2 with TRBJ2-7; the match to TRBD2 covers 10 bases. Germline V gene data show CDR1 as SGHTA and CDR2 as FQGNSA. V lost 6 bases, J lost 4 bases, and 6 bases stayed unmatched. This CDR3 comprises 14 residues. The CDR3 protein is CASSPSSGGYEQYF. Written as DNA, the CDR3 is TGTGCCAGCAGTCCCTCTAGCGGGGGATACGAGCAGTACTTC.